Following are 12 T cell receptor beta chains from one sample sequenced in a study of blood T cell repertoires in COVID-19. Libraries were prepared by immunoSEQ multiplex PCR; TCRdb keeps only in-frame clonotypes and omits some of them. The data show about 200,000 clones, approximately 88% seen once. Sequenced: peripheral blood. These receptors all stem from a man aged 40-49 years with acute or convalescent COVID-19.

V and J are TRBV7-9 and TRBJ1-2, with D perhaps TRBD1 (5 bases). Trimming took 5 bases from V and 0 from J, leaving 16 bases between them. The CDR3 has 16 amino acids. Germline CDR1 reads SEHNR; CDR2 reads FQNEAQ (reference sequence). The CDR3 loop reads CASSNEQGITNYGYTF. DNA of the CDR3: TGTGCCAGCAGCAATGAGCAGGGAATCACTAACTATGGCTACACCTTC.

This clone has just one count. This chain uses TRBV19 with TRBJ1-3; TRBD1 matches at 8 bases. CDR3 size: 21 residues. J was trimmed by 0 bases and V by 2 bases; bases with no gene match: 18. Germline values: CDR1 LNHDA, CDR2 SQIVND (reference sequence). Written as DNA, the CDR3 is TGTGCCAGTAGTATACCTACTCGGACAGGGCAGCTCTTTCACTCTGGAAACACCATATATTTT. It encodes CASSIPTRTGQLFHSGNTIYF.

This chain connects TRBV28 to TRBJ1-5; D is possibly TRBD1 (6 bases). Germline CDR1 MDHEN, CDR2 SYDVKM. This CDR3 is built from 14 residues. Between the trimmed V and J ends, which lost 6 bases and 5 bases, there was a span of 14 bases. CDR3 nucleotide sequence: TGTGCCAGCAGCTCCAATCAGGGGTATCAGCCCCAGCATTTT. It encodes CASSSNQGYQPQHF.

This clone was found once. The V call is TRBV24-1, the J call TRBJ2-7, with a tentative D call TRBD1 (5 bases). The CDR3 contains 15 residues. V was shortened by 10 bases and J by 5 bases, with 23 bases between the two germline ends. Germline V gene lookup returns CDR1 KGHDR and CDR2 SFDVKD. This CDR3 reads CATKAPRGVRHEQYF. The DNA of the CDR3 is TGTGCCACAAAAGCACCAAGGGGCGTACGCCACGAGCAGTACTTC.

This clone has more than one count but fewer than ten. The chain has TRBV2 and TRBJ1-2; no clear D. From germline, CDR1 is SNHLY and CDR2 FYNNEI. CDR3 size: 14 residues. Trimming removed 8 bases from V and 3 bases from J, with 16 bases in between. Here the CDR3 reads CASRTTAQYYGYTF. In nucleotides, the CDR3 is TGTGCCAGCCGTACAACCGCACAATACTATGGCTACACCTTC.

This rearrangement joins TRBV6-5 to TRBJ1-3; D gene unclear. Germline V CDR1 and CDR2: MNHEY, SVGAGI. The CDR3 runs 13 residues. Trimming removed 7 bases at V and 0 bases at J, with 7 bases between. In nucleotides, the CDR3 is TGTGCCAGCACTATCAACTCTGGAAACACCATATATTTT. Protein: CASTINSGNTIYF.

The chain joins TRBV9 to TRBJ2-2; D uncertain. This CDR3 comprises 14 residues. Germline CDR1 reads SGDLS; CDR2 reads YYNGEE. The V gene lost 4 bases and the J gene lost 1 base, with 8 bases spanning the gap. Here the CDR3 DNA reads TGTGCCAGCAGCAAGACTGGGAACACCGGGGAGCTGTTTTTT. It specifies CASSKTGNTGELFF.

The chain has TRBV9 and TRBJ2-1; D not resolved. CDR1 is SGDLS and CDR2 is YYNGEE in the germline V gene. The CDR3 is 12 amino acids. Trimming pared 0 bases from V and 9 bases from J, leaving 7 bases between. CDR3: CASSVVEREQFF. The DNA of the CDR3 is TGTGCCAGCAGCGTAGTAGAACGTGAGCAGTTCTTC.

The chain joins TRBV10-3 to TRBJ1-2; no clear D. Trimming cost V 6 bases and J 4 bases, with 18 bases left between them. From germline, CDR1 is ENHRY and CDR2 SYGVKD. The CDR3 has 15 amino acids. As DNA, the CDR3 is TGTGCCATCAGCCTAGAGTCCCGGCTAGGCTATGGCTACACCTTC. It is translated as CAISLESRLGYGYTF.

The chain employs TRBV3-1 (or the pseudogene TRBV3-2) and TRBJ2-7, with 8 bases fitting TRBD2. Germline CDR1 reads LGHDT; CDR2 reads YNNKEL (reference sequence). After removal of 5 bases from V and 3 bases from J, the junction contained 12 bases not matched to a gene. This CDR3 contains 16 residues. This CDR3 is CASSARTSGGRYEQYF. CDR3 DNA sequence: TGTGCCAGCAGCGCTAGAACTAGCGGAGGACGCTACGAGCAGTACTTC.

The J gene is TRBJ2-5, the V gene TRBV11-2; 12 bases match TRBD1. CDR3 length: 15 amino acids. In germline, CDR1 is SGHAT, CDR2 FQNNGV. Unmatched junction bases numbered 6, after V lost 6 bases and J lost 4 bases. DNA for the CDR3: TGTGCCAGCAGGGGACAGGGGGCGGTGCGAGAGACCCAGTACTTC. As protein: CASRGQGAVRETQYF.

This clone was seen only a few times. The CDR3 reads CASSFTGTSSRTQYF. CDR3 coding DNA: TGTGCCAGCAGTTTTACCGGGACTTCCTCACGTACGCAGTATTTT. The gene calls are TRBV28 and TRBJ2-3, with a weak D call TRBD2 (6 bases). Trimming removed 3 bases at V and 8 bases at J, with 18 bases between. This CDR3 is 15 amino acids long. Germline values: CDR1 MDHEN, CDR2 SYDVKM.